The present entry profiles one T cell receptor (beta chain) with its context. What it recognizes is unknown. Alongside a J-beta primer mix, a sample-barcoded 5' primer served in a second PCR lasting about 6 to 11 cycles. Every sample produced at least 2.5 million CDR3-containing paired-end reads. TCRdb re-analysed the 5' RACE reads in MiXCR, keeping a single row per CDR3 protein. This sample has roughly 800,000 distinct CDR3 sequences; 20% to 25% occur once, and the top ten carry approximately 4%. The entry originates in a study of blood T cells in healthy people across ages. Study details: Capture by template switching was about one barcoded beta molecule per two T cells. Study results and limitations: Per million T cells, TCR beta diversity dropped about linearly as age rose.

These data are also associated with another study on T cells of mothers and their children. This second report adds: Slightly higher overlap, not significant, was seen in related mother-child pairs than in unrelated pairs.

The origin of this receptor is a boy between 10 and 17 years old in good health. The sequencing sample was made of blood.

CDR3 in amino acids: CSVPGLASYEQYF. The CDR3 DNA sequence: TGCAGCGTTCCCGGACTAGCTAGCTACGAGCAGTACTTC. The chain is built from TRBV29-1 and TRBJ2-5; 8 nucleotides line up with TRBD2. The J call is in doubt because the DNA end fits TRBJ2-7 better. The CDR3 loop spans 13 amino acids. Germline assignment: CDR1 SQVTM and CDR2 ANQGSEA.